Below are 20 T cell receptor beta chains sequenced from a single sample in a study of neurological immune-mediated disorders (dated 2019 in TCRdb). Library prep was done by 5' RACE. Sequencing relied on an Illumina HiSeq 2500. The public reads were run again by TCRdb, first through fastp at Q25 and then through MiXCR, and only productive beta chains were kept. Rows merge per CDR3 protein into single entries with the most common DNA and genes. In this sample the table shows about 55,000 distinct CDR3 sequences, more than 4% of which occur a single time. 2.5% to 3% of the sample is held by the ten biggest clonotypes. The sample was PBMCs. Receptor source: a man between 50 and 59 years old with multiple sclerosis.

This clonotype was detected ten times or more. The rearrangement joins TRBV5-1 to TRBJ1-1; D unresolved. The CDR3 has 14 residues. Trimming shortened V by 0 bases and J by 2 bases, and 8 bases separated the two germline ends. Per the germline V gene, CDR1 is SGHRS and CDR2 is YFSETQ. The CDR3 spells CASSLESRNTEAFF. In DNA, the CDR3 is TGCGCCAGCAGCTTGGAGTCCAGAAACACTGAAGCTTTCTTT. Together with reference TRBV5-1 and TRBJ1-1, the CDR3 gives the full variable domain: KAGVTQTPRYLIKTRGQQVTLSCSPISGHRSVSWYQQTPGQGLQFLFEYFSETQRNKGNFPGRFSGRQFSNSRSEMNVSTLELGDSALYLCASSLESRNTEAFFGQGTRLTVV.

This clonotype was counted at least ten times. The chain couples TRBV12-3 or TRBV12-4 to TRBJ2-5; 8 positions agree with TRBD1. J was trimmed by 5 bases and V by 1 base; bases with no gene match: 0. This CDR3 has 13 residues. The DNA of the CDR3 is TGTGCCAGCAGTTTAGGACAGGGGGAGACCCAGTACTTC. It codes for CASSLGQGETQYF.

This clonotype was seen a few times. One junction end does not reproduce the germline sequence, and a read error may be involved. V and J are TRBV20-1 and TRBJ1-5; no clear D gene. In germline, CDR1 is DFQATT, CDR2 SNEGSKA (reference sequence). This CDR3 has 12 amino acids. The CDR3 region is CSARPGDQPQNF. The CDR3, as DNA: TGCAGTGCTAGACCGGGCGATCAGCCCCAGAATTTT.

This clonotype was seen many times. The chain links TRBV15 to TRBJ2-2, with a tentative D call TRBD2 (5 bases). CDR3 size: 15 residues. Deletions cut 5 bases from V and 4 bases from J, with 14 bases between. Germline CDR1 reads LNHNV; CDR2 reads YYDKDF (reference sequence). CDR3 loop: CATSPIGVTTGELFF. The CDR3 DNA sequence: TGTGCCACCAGCCCCATCGGGGTGACCACCGGGGAGCTGTTTTTT.

The sample holds many counts of this clonotype. The CDR3 loop is CASTIGPIVNTEAFF. The CDR3 region has the DNA TGTGCCAGCACTATCGGACCGATAGTGAACACTGAAGCTTTCTTT. The V call is TRBV6-1, the J call TRBJ1-1; D not resolved. The CDR3 is 15 residues long. Trimming cost V 7 bases and J 0 bases, with 15 bases left between them. CDR1 is MNHNS and CDR2 is SASEGT in the germline V gene.

The table lists this clonotype with many counts. The chain recombines TRBV20-1 with TRBJ2-1; D might be TRBD1 (6 bases). There are 15 residues in the CDR3. Deletions cut 3 bases from V and 6 bases from J, with 18 bases between. CDR1 and CDR2 (germline): DFQATT, SNEGSKA (reference sequence). The chain's CDR3 is CSARKQGRGSNEQFF. As DNA, the CDR3 is TGCAGTGCTAGGAAACAGGGTAGGGGCTCCAATGAGCAGTTCTTC.

This clonotype was seen many times. This chain connects TRBV24-1 to TRBJ2-5; D gene uncertain. CDR3 size: 13 residues. Germline V lookup: CDR1 KGHDR, CDR2 SFDVKD. The ends were cut back, 5 bases at V and 0 bases at J, with 6 bases in the middle. The CDR3 sequence is CATSGGNQETQYF. The CDR3 DNA reads TGTGCCACCAGTGGTGGGAACCAAGAGACCCAGTACTTC.

CDR3 sequence: CASSQVETSGGTDNEQFF. The CDR3, as DNA: TGTGCCAGCAGCCAAGTGGAGACTAGCGGGGGGACAGACAATGAGCAGTTCTTC. This chain links TRBV4-2 with TRBJ2-1; the match to TRBD2 covers 13 bases. CDR3 length: 18 residues. With 1 base clipped from V and 5 bases from J, the junction kept 8 bases outside the gene matches. Germline CDR1 is LGHNA and CDR2 is YNFKEQ.

This clonotype was detected only a few times. The chain combines TRBV20-1 with TRBJ2-3; D perhaps matches TRBD1 (6 bases). The germline V and J ends were trimmed by 1 base and 2 bases, with 13 bases remaining between them. Germline CDR1 DFQATT, CDR2 SNEGSKA (reference sequence). The CDR3 contains 15 residues. This CDR3 reads CSARGAQGYTDTQYF. CDR3 DNA sequence: TGCAGTGCTAGAGGGGCACAGGGCTACACAGATACGCAGTATTTT.

This clonotype was picked up many times. The chain joins TRBV5-1 to TRBJ2-1; TRBD2 matches at 12 bases. The CDR3 has 15 residues. Germline CDR1 is SGHRS and CDR2 is YFSETQ. V dropped 2 bases and J dropped 10; count of bases not matched to a gene: 7. In DNA form, the CDR3 reads TGCGCCAGCAGCTTAACTAGCGGGAGGTCGGAGGAGCAGTTCTTC. Protein sequence: CASSLTSGRSEEQFF. The full variable domain, rest sourced from reference TRBV5-1 and TRBJ2-1, is KAGVTQTPRYLIKTRGQQVTLSCSPISGHRSVSWYQQTPGQGLQFLFEYFSETQRNKGNFPGRFSGRQFSNSRSEMNVSTLELGDSALYLCASSLTSGRSEEQFFGPGTRLTVL.

This clonotype was seen repeatedly, ten times or more. This chain connects TRBV6-6 to TRBJ2-5; D ambiguous. The V end was cut by 4 bases, the J end by 9 bases, with 15 bases between. Germline CDR1 MNHNY, CDR2 SVGAGI (reference sequence). The CDR3 contains 13 residues. For the CDR3, the DNA is TGTGCCAGCAGTTTACCGCCGGAGACGGCCCAGTACTTC. This codes for CASSLPPETAQYF.

This clonotype showed up many times. This chain links TRBV4-1 with TRBJ2-7; D is unclear. The germline V gene has CDR1 MGHRA and CDR2 YSYEKL. The germline V and J ends were trimmed by 4 bases and 3 bases, with 10 bases remaining between them. The CDR3 has 13 amino acids. The CDR3 region is CASSPDWYYEQYF. DNA for the CDR3: TGCGCCAGCAGCCCTGACTGGTACTACGAGCAGTACTTC.

This clonotype was found a few times. The chain combines TRBV7-9 with TRBJ2-3; TRBD2 aligns across 11 bases. Germline lookup yields CDR1 SEHNR and CDR2 FQNEAQ (reference sequence). J was trimmed by 2 bases and V by 2 bases; bases with no gene match: 3. This CDR3 is 16 amino acids long. The CDR3 here is CASSLTSGGSTDTQYF. The CDR3 DNA follows: TGTGCCAGCAGCTTAACTAGCGGGGGTTCCACAGATACGCAGTATTTT.

This clonotype was found a few times. V and J are TRBV7-9 and TRBJ2-1; 9 nucleotides agree with TRBD2. The V segment lost 5 bases and the J segment 4 bases; nucleotides outside the gene matches: 6. The CDR3 consists of 15 residues. From germline, CDR1 is SEHNR and CDR2 FQNEAQ (reference sequence). In DNA form, the CDR3 reads TGTGCCAGCAGCGCCCGACTAGCGGCTTACAATGAGCAGTTCTTC. Protein: CASSARLAAYNEQFF.

This clonotype was seen a few times. A much larger clone lies one base from this, so it may be a read error. V and J are TRBV28 and TRBJ1-3; 8 bases match TRBD1. The CDR3 runs to 17 residues. V lost 5 bases to trimming and J lost 1 base; unmatched junction nucleotides: 10. CDR1 MDHEN and CDR2 SYDVKM come from the germline V gene. CDR3: CASSGRDRIRSGNTIYF. In DNA, the CDR3 is TGTGCCAGCAGTGGACGGGACAGGATTAGATCTGGAAACACCATATATTTT. The variable domain in full, with the rest retrieved from reference TRBV28 and TRBJ1-3, is DVKVTQSSRYLVKRTGEKVFLECVQDMDHENMFWYRQDPGLGLRLIYFSYDVKMKEKGDIPEGYSVSREKKERFSLILESASTNQTSMYLCASSGRDRIRSGNTIYFGEGSWLTVV.

This clonotype was seen ten or more times. The J gene is TRBJ2-1, the V gene TRBV12-3 or TRBV12-4; D gene unclear. The germline V and J ends were trimmed by 5 bases and 6 bases, with 8 bases remaining between them. The CDR3 totals 12 residues. CDR3 nucleotide sequence: TGTGCCAGCAGTCCCCCGGTCAATGAGCAGTTCTTC. Its protein product is CASSPPVNEQFF.

Many counts were recorded for this clonotype. Because the CDR3 is missing its conserved closing phenylalanine or tryptophan, this is likely a read error. The genes are TRBV5-5 and TRBJ2-1, with 8 bases matching TRBD1. Germline V CDR1 and CDR2: SGHKS, YYEKEE (reference sequence). J lost 5 bases, V lost 3 bases, and 7 bases had no gene match. The CDR3 is 15 residues long. In DNA form, the CDR3 reads TGTGCCAGCAGCTCTATCCAGGGGGCCCACAATGAGCAGTTCAAC. Protein product: CASSSIQGAHNEQFN.

This clonotype was found many times. The chain combines TRBV20-1 with TRBJ2-5; the D call may be TRBD1 or TRBD2 (7 bases each). Trimming stripped 1 base from V and 4 bases from J, with 13 bases between. Germline CDR1 reads DFQATT; CDR2 reads SNEGSKA (reference sequence). This CDR3 spans 14 amino acids. CDR3 in amino acids: CSARAGGDGETQYF. As DNA, the CDR3 is TGCAGTGCTAGAGCAGGGGGGGACGGAGAGACCCAGTACTTC.

This clonotype occurred many times. The gene calls are TRBV28 and TRBJ1-4; TRBD1 is a possible D gene (5 bases). CDR3 length: 15 amino acids. Germline lookup yields CDR1 MDHEN and CDR2 SYDVKM. V was clipped by 7 bases and J by 3 bases, with 15 bases between them. CDR3 sequence: CASKTVPTSNEKLFF. CDR3 bases: TGTGCCAGCAAGACAGTCCCTACTTCTAATGAAAAACTGTTTTTT.

There are many counts of this clonotype. This chain links TRBV5-1 with TRBJ2-3; the match to TRBD1 covers 9 bases. Germline-derived CDR1 and CDR2 are SGHRS and YFSETQ. Losses at the gene ends were 0 bases for V and 4 bases for J; bases not matched to a gene: 9. The CDR3 runs to 17 residues. The CDR3 nucleotides read TGCGCCAGCAGCTTGGTCCCACAGGGGGCTCGCGCAGATACGCAGTATTTT. Its protein product is CASSLVPQGARADTQYF.